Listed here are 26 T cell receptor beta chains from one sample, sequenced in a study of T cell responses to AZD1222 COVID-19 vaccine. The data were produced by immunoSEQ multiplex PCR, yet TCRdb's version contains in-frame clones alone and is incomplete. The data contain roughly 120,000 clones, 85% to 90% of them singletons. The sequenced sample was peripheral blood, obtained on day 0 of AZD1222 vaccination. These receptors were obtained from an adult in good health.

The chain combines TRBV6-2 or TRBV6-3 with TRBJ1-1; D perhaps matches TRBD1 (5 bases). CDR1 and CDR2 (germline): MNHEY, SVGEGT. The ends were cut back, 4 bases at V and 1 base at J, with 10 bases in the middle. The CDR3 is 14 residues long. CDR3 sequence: CASSWGGGNTEAFF. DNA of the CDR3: TGTGCCAGCAGTTGGGGTGGGGGGAACACTGAAGCTTTCTTT.

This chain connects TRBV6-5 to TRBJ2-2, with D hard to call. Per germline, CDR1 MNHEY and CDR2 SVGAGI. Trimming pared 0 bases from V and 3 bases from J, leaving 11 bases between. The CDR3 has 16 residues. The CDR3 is CASSYSLHGDTGELFF. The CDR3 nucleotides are TGTGCCAGCAGTTACTCCCTACATGGGGACACCGGGGAGCTGTTTTTT.

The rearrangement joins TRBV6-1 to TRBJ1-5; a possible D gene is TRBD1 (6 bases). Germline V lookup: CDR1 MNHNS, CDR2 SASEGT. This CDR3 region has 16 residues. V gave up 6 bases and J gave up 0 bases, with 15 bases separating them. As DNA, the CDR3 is TGTGCCAGCAGAGAAAGACAGGCCTATAGCAATCAGCCCCAGCATTTT. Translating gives CASRERQAYSNQPQHF.

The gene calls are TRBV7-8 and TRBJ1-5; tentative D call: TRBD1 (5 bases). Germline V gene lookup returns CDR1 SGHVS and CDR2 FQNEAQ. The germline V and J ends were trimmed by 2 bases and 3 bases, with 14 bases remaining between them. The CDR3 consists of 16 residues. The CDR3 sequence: CASSLSGTGYNQPQHF. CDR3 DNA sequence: TGTGCCAGCAGCTTATCTGGGACGGGTTACAATCAGCCCCAGCATTTT.

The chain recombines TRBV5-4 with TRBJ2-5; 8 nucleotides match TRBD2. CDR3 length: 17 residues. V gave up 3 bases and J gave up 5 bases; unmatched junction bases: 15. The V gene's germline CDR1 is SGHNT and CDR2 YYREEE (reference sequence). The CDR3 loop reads CASSSGGGLRVGETQYF. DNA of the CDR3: TGTGCCAGCAGCTCCGGGGGGGGGTTGCGGGTGGGGGAGACCCAGTACTTC.

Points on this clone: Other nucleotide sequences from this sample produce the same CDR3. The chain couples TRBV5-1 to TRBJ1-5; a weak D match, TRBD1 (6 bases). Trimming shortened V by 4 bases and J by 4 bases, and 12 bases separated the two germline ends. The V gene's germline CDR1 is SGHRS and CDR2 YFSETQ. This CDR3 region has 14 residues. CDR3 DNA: TGCGCCAGCAGCCCAGGGGATTCGAATCAGCCCCAGCATTTT. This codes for CASSPGDSNQPQHF. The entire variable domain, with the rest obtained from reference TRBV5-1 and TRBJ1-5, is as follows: KAGVTQTPRYLIKTRGQQVTLSCSPISGHRSVSWYQQTPGQGLQFLFEYFSETQRNKGNFPGRFSGRQFSNSRSEMNVSTLELGDSALYLCASSPGDSNQPQHFGDGTRLSIL.

This CDR3 is CASGSLFRGAGYTF. As DNA, the CDR3 is TGTGCTAGTGGTTCGCTATTCAGGGGTGCGGGCTACACCTTC. The chain recombines TRBV12-5 with TRBJ1-2; D is possibly TRBD1 (6 bases). The V end was cut by 4 bases, the J end by 8 bases, with 17 bases between. The CDR3 runs 14 residues. Germline-derived CDR1 and CDR2 are LGHNT and FRNRAP.

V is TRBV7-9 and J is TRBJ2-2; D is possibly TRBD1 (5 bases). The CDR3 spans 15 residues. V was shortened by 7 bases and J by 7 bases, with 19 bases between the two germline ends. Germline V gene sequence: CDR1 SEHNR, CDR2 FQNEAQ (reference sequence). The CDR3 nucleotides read TGTGCCAGCACCATCAACCGACAGATTGGCGGGGAGCTGTTTTTT. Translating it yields CASTINRQIGGELFF. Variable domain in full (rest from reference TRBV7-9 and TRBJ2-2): DTGVSQNPRHKITKRGQNVTFRCDPISEHNRLYWYRQTLGQGPEFLTYFQNEAQLEKSRLLSDRFSAERPKGSFSTLEIQRTEQGDSAMYLCASTINRQIGGELFFGEGSRLTVL.

CDR3 sequence reads: CASRDVGLRAFF. The CDR3 DNA reads TGTGCCAGCAGAGACGTCGGGCTACGGGCTTTCTTT. V and J are TRBV2 and TRBJ1-1; D unresolved. This CDR3 has 12 amino acids. Germline V CDR1 and CDR2: SNHLY, FYNNEI. Trimming pared 6 bases from V and 11 bases from J, leaving 16 bases between.

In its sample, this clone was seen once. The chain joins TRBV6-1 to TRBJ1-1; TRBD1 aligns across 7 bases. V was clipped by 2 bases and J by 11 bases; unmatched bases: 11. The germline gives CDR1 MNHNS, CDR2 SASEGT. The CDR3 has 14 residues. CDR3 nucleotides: TGTGCCAGCAGTGAAAGGGGGACAGCCAGACCCGCTTTCTTT. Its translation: CASSERGTARPAFF.

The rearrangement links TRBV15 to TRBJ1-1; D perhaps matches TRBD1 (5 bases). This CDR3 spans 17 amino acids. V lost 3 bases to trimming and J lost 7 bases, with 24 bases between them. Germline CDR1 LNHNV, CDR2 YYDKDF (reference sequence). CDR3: CATSRIRGSAKPNEAFF. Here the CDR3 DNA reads TGTGCCACCAGCAGGATAAGGGGCAGCGCAAAACCAAATGAAGCTTTCTTT.

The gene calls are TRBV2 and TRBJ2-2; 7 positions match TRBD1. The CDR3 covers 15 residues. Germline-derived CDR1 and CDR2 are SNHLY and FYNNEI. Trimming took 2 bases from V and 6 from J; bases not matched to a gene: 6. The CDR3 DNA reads TGTGCCAGCAGTGAAAGAGCAACAGGGGCCGGGGAGCTGTTTTTT. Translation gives CASSERATGAGELFF.

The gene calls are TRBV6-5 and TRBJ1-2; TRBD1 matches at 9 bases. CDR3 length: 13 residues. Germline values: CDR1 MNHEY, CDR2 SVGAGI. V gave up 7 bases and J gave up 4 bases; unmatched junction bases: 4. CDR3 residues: CASTQDRGYGYTF. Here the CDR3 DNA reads TGTGCCAGCACCCAGGACAGGGGCTATGGCTACACCTTC.

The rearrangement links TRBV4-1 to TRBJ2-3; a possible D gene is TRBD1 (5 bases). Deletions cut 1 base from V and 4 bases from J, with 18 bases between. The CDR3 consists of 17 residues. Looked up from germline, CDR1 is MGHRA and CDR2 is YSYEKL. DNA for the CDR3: TGCGCCAGCAGCCAAGGAGGCATCCCCCAGGGCCCAGATACGCAGTATTTT. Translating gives CASSQGGIPQGPDTQYF.

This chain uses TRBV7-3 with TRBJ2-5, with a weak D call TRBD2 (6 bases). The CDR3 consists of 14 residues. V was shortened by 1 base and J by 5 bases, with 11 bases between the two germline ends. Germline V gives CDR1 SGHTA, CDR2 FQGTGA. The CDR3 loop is CASSLRGTDETQYF. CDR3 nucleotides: TGTGCCAGCAGCTTAAGGGGGACTGACGAGACCCAGTACTTC.

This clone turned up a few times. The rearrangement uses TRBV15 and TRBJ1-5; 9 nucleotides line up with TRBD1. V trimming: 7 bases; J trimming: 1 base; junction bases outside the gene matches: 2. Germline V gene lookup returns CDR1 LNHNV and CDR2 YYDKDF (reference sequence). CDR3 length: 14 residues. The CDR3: CATTDRGSNQPQHF. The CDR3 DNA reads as TGTGCCACCACAGACAGGGGGAGCAATCAGCCCCAGCATTTT. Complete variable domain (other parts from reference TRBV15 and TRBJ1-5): DAMVIQNPRYQVTQFGKPVTLSCSQTLNHNVMYWYQQKSSQAPKLLFHYYDKDFNNEADTPDNFQSRRPNTSFCFLDIRSPGLGDTAMYLCATTDRGSNQPQHFGDGTRLSIL.

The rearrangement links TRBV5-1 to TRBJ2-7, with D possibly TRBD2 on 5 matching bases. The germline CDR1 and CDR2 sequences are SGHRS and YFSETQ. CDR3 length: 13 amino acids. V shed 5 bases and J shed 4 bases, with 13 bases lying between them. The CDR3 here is CASSQTGIYEQYF. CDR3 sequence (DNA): TGCGCCAGCAGTCAAACCGGGATTTACGAGCAGTACTTC.

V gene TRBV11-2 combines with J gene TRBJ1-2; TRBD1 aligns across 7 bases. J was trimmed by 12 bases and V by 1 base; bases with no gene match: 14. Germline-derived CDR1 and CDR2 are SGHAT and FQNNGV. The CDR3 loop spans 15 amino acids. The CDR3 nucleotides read TGTGCCAGCAGCTTAGCGCCGGGACAGCGGAGCCAAGACACCTTC. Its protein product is CASSLAPGQRSQDTF. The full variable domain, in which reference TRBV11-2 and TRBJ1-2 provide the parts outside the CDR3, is EAGVAQSPRYKIIEKRQSVAFWCNPISGHATLYWYQQILGQGPKLLIQFQNNGVVDDSQLPKDRFSAERLKGVDSTLKIQPAKLEDSAVYLCASSLAPGQRSQDTFGSGTRLTVV.

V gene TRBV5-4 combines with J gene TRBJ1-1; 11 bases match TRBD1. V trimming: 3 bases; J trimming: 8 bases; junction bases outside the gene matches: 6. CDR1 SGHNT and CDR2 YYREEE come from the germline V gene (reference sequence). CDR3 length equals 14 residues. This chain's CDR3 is CASSSGTGGMEAFF. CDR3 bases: TGTGCCAGCAGCTCAGGGACAGGGGGGATGGAAGCTTTCTTT.

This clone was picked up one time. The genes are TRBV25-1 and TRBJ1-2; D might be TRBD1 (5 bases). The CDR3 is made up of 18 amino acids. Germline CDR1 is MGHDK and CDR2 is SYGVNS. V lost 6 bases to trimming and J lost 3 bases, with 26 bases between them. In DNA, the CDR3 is TGTGCCAGCAGCAGCCAAGTAGTATACGAACAGGACCACTATGGCTACACCTTC. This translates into CASSSQVVYEQDHYGYTF.

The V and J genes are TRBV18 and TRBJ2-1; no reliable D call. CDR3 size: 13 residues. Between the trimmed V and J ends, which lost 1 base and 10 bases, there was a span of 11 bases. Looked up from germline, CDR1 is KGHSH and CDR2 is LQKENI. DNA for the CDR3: TGTGCCAGCTCACCACTTTCTCTAGGGGAGCAGTTCTTC. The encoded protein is CASSPLSLGEQFF.

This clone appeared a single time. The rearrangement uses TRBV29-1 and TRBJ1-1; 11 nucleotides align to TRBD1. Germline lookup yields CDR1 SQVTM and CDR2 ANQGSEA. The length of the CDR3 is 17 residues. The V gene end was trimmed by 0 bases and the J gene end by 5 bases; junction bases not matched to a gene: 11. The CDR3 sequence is CSVEDVGRTGGRTEAFF. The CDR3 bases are TGCAGCGTTGAAGATGTGGGGCGGACAGGGGGCAGGACTGAAGCTTTCTTT.

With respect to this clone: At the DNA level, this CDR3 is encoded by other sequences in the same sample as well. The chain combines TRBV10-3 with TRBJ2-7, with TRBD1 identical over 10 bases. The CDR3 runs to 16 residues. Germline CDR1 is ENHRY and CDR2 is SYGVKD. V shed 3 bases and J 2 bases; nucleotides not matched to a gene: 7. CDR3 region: CAISESGTGDPYEQYF. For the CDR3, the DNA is TGTGCCATCAGTGAATCCGGGACAGGGGATCCCTACGAGCAGTACTTC.

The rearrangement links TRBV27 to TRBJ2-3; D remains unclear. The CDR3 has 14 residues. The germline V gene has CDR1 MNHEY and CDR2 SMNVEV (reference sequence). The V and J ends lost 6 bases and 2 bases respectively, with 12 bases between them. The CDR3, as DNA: TGTGCCAGCAGCCCTAGGGCCCTCACAGATACGCAGTATTTT. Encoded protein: CASSPRALTDTQYF.

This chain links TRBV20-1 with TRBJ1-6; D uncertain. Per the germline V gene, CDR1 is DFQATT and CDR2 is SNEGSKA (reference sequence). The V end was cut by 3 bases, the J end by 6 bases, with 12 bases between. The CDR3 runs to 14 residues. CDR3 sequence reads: CSASRVGFNSPLHF. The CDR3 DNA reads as TGCAGTGCTAGTAGGGTGGGGTTTAATTCACCCCTCCACTTT.

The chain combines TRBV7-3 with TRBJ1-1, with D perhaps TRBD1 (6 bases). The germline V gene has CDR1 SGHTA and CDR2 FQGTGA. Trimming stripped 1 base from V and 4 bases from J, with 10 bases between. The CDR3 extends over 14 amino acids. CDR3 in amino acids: CASSLRSGATEAFF. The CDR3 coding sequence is TGTGCCAGCAGCTTAAGATCGGGGGCCACTGAAGCTTTCTTT.